These 15 T cell receptor beta chains share one sample of origin, sequenced in a study of T cell responses to AZD1222 COVID-19 vaccine. TCRdb's copy holds only in-frame clones and misses some; the assay was immunoSEQ multiplex PCR. The sample holds fewer than 85,000 clones; roughly nine tenths are singletons and the top ten take 7% to 8.5%. Sequences were derived from peripheral blood, sampled on day 0 of MenACWY control vaccination. The origin of the receptors is an adult in good health.

CDR3 nucleotide sequence: TGTGCCAGCAGCTTAGTGGGGCAGGGCAATCAGCCCCAGCATTTT. Its protein is CASSLVGQGNQPQHF. The chain links TRBV7-2 to TRBJ1-5; D is possibly TRBD1 (5 bases). The CDR3 totals 15 residues. The germline V and J ends were trimmed by 1 base and 2 bases, with 9 bases remaining between them. The germline V gene has CDR1 SGHTA and CDR2 FQGNSA.

V is TRBV6-5 and J is TRBJ2-1, with TRBD1 matching over 8 bases. The junction had 8 bases not matched to a gene; V was cut back by 8 bases and J by 8 bases. The CDR3 totals 13 residues. The germline CDR1 and CDR2 sequences are MNHEY and SVGAGI. The CDR3 sequence is CASQPNRGYEQFF. The CDR3 nucleotides are TGTGCCAGCCAACCGAACAGGGGGTATGAGCAGTTCTTC.

For the CDR3, the DNA is TGCGCCAGCAGCTTCTCTTTTCCGGGACAGGGGGCGGTCCAAGAGACCCAGTACTTC. Translated, it gives CASSFSFPGQGAVQETQYF. The chain employs TRBV5-1 and TRBJ2-5; 12 bases are shared with TRBD1. Germline trimming cut 2 bases from V and 1 base from J; bases unmatched to any gene: 12. The CDR3 is 19 amino acids. The V gene's germline CDR1 is SGHRS and CDR2 YFSETQ.

The chain couples TRBV28 to TRBJ2-1, with TRBD2 identical over 15 bases. V was clipped by 3 bases and J by 7 bases; unmatched bases: 7. The CDR3 contains 17 residues. Germline V gene lookup returns CDR1 MDHEN and CDR2 SYDVKM. The CDR3 sequence: CASSLALGLAGGNEQFF. As DNA, the CDR3 is TGTGCCAGCAGTTTGGCCCTAGGACTAGCGGGAGGGAATGAGCAGTTCTTC.

The CDR3: CASKAAGEYQPQHF. CDR3 DNA sequence: TGTGCCAGCAAGGCAGCAGGGGAGTATCAGCCCCAGCATTTT. This chain connects TRBV28 to TRBJ1-5, with TRBD1 as a possible D gene (6 bases). From germline, CDR1 is MDHEN and CDR2 SYDVKM. CDR3 size: 14 residues. Between the trimmed V and J ends, which lost 7 bases and 5 bases, there was a span of 15 bases.

This chain uses TRBV13 with TRBJ2-5; D gene unclear. This CDR3 has 13 amino acids. From germline, CDR1 is PRHDT and CDR2 FYEKMQ (reference sequence). Trimming removed 0 bases from V and 3 bases from J, with 5 bases in between. The CDR3 nucleotides read TGTGCCAGCAGCTTAGGAGGAGAAGAGACCCAGTACTTC. Translating gives CASSLGGEETQYF.

The chain combines TRBV3-1 (or the pseudogene TRBV3-2) with TRBJ1-6; TRBD1 aligns across 11 bases. The J segment lost 5 bases and the V segment lost 4 bases, leaving 1 base of the junction unmatched. The CDR3 has 15 residues. In germline, CDR1 is LGHDT, CDR2 YNNKEL (reference sequence). The CDR3: CASSRGQGDNSPLHF. As DNA, the CDR3 is TGTGCCAGCAGCCGGGGACAGGGGGATAATTCACCCCTCCACTTT.

The chain employs TRBV6-5 and TRBJ1-2; D remains unclear. CDR3 length equals 11 residues. V lost 5 bases and J lost 8, with 9 bases in between. In germline, CDR1 is MNHEY, CDR2 SVGAGI. The chain's CDR3 is CASSKGGGYTF. CDR3 bases: TGTGCCAGCAGTAAGGGTGGCGGCTACACCTTC.

This chain joins TRBV3-1 (or the pseudogene TRBV3-2) and TRBJ1-2; 7 positions match TRBD1. The germline V gene has CDR1 LGHDT and CDR2 YNNKEL (reference sequence). The CDR3 loop spans 14 amino acids. Trimming took 3 bases from V and 5 from J; bases not matched to a gene: 6. The CDR3 DNA is TGTGCCAGCAGCCAGACCGGGACAGTTTATGGCTACACCTTC. Its protein is CASSQTGTVYGYTF.

The genes are TRBV12-3 or TRBV12-4 and TRBJ2-2; D perhaps matches TRBD2 (5 bases). The CDR3 sequence is 13 residues long. Trimming removed 7 bases from V and 5 bases from J, with 11 bases in between. This CDR3 reads CASTEGWTGELFF. The CDR3 DNA reads TGTGCCAGCACCGAGGGATGGACCGGGGAGCTGTTTTTT.

The V call is TRBV18, the J call TRBJ1-1; TRBD1 matches 8 bases. Germline values: CDR1 KGHSH, CDR2 LQKENI. The CDR3 is 14 residues long. Trimming at V came to 3 bases and at J to 1 base, leaving 1 base not matched to a gene. CDR3 sequence reads: CASSPGTGNTEAFF. The CDR3, as DNA: TGTGCCAGCTCACCCGGGACAGGGAACACTGAAGCTTTCTTT.

This rearrangement joins TRBV5-1 to TRBJ1-3, with a tentative D call TRBD1 (6 bases). The germline CDR1 and CDR2 sequences are SGHRS and YFSETQ. CDR3 size: 15 residues. V was trimmed by 3 bases and J by 1 base, leaving 11 bases between them. DNA for the CDR3: TGCGCCAGCAGCTCGTTACAGGGATCTGGAAACACCATATATTTT. Its translation is CASSSLQGSGNTIYF. Filled out from reference TRBV5-1 and TRBJ1-3, the complete variable domain reads KAGVTQTPRYLIKTRGQQVTLSCSPISGHRSVSWYQQTPGQGLQFLFEYFSETQRNKGNFPGRFSGRQFSNSRSEMNVSTLELGDSALYLCASSSLQGSGNTIYFGEGSWLTVV.

J is TRBJ2-1 and V is TRBV24-1, with D perhaps assigned TRBD1 or TRBD2 (5 bases each). Trimming took 5 bases from V and 4 from J, leaving 23 bases between them. CDR3 length equals 18 residues. CDR1 and CDR2 from the germline V gene are KGHDR and SFDVKD. DNA of the CDR3: TGTGCCACCAGTGGTTCCGGGACGCCCTCAGAAAAATACAATGAGCAGTTCTTC. Residues: CATSGSGTPSEKYNEQFF.

The rearrangement joins TRBV5-1 to TRBJ2-1; 8 nucleotides line up with TRBD2. With V trimmed by 4 bases and J by 8 bases, 8 bases remained unmatched. The CDR3 has 14 residues. The germline V gene has CDR1 SGHRS and CDR2 YFSETQ. CDR3 DNA: TGCGCCAGCAGCCCCGGGACTAGTCCTGATGAGCAGTTCTTC. Amino acids: CASSPGTSPDEQFF. Looking up the rest from reference TRBV5-1 and TRBJ2-1 gives the full variable domain: KAGVTQTPRYLIKTRGQQVTLSCSPISGHRSVSWYQQTPGQGLQFLFEYFSETQRNKGNFPGRFSGRQFSNSRSEMNVSTLELGDSALYLCASSPGTSPDEQFFGPGTRLTVL.

The chain couples TRBV14 to TRBJ1-6; no definite D call. The CDR3 is 13 residues long. Trimming pared 2 bases from V and 14 bases from J, leaving 13 bases between. In germline, CDR1 is SGHDN, CDR2 FVKESK. CDR3 amino acids: CASSQQEFLALHF. CDR3 DNA: TGTGCCAGCAGCCAACAAGAATTTTTGGCCCTCCACTTT.